This entry is about one T cell receptor (beta chain). Authors' data handling: The authors estimated nucleated cell counts from reference gene primer amplification. The data were produced by immunoSEQ multiplex PCR, yet TCRdb's version contains in-frame clones alone and is incomplete. That table gives V, J and clone size, and the DNA gave D and trimming. The profile shows about 110,000 clones, 80% to 90% of them singletons. This record comes from a study of blood T cell repertoires in COVID-19. The wider study: The United States, Italy and Spain were the sources of the acute and convalescent COVID-19 samples. T cells, B-cell-depleted T cells, or PBMCs provided the cDNA or gDNA that served as material.

CDR3 length: 13 amino acids. Germline CDR1 and CDR2: SGHDT and YYEEEE. The germline V and J ends were trimmed by 0 bases and 4 bases, with 5 bases remaining between them. Source material: peripheral blood. The rearrangement joins TRBV5-6 to TRBJ1-3; D is uncertain. This TCR was recovered from a woman over 75 with acute or convalescent COVID-19. CDR3 in amino acids: CASSLERGNTIYF. The DNA of the CDR3 is TGTGCCAGCAGCTTGGAGAGAGGAAACACCATATATTTT.